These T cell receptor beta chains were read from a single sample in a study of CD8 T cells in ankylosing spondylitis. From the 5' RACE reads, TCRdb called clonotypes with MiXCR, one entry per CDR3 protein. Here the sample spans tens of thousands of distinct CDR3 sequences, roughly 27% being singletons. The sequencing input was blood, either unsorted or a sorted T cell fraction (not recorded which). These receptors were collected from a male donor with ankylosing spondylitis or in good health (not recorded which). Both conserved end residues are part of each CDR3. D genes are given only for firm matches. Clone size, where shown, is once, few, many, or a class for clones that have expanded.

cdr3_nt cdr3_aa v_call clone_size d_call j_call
TGCAGTGCCGGGGGGGCTGCTGACTATGGCTACACCTTC CSAGGAADYGYTF TRBV20-1 few . TRBJ1-2
TGTGCCAGCAGTGAACAGGGAAACGGTGAAAAACTGTTTTTT CASSEQGNGEKLFF TRBV6-1 few . TRBJ1-4
TGTGCCAGCAGGACGGGAAATCAGCCCCAGCATTTT CASRTGNQPQHF TRBV27 . . TRBJ1-5
TGTGCCAGCAGCCAAGGTGCGGGGCGGAGCTCCTACAATGAGCAGTTCTTC CASSQGAGRSSYNEQFF TRBV3-1 few . TRBJ2-1
TGTGCCAGCAGCTTATCCGCGAACACTGAAGCTTTCTTT CASSLSANTEAFF TRBV7-3 . . TRBJ1-1
TGTGCCAGCAGTAGACAGGGGGCCTATCAGCCCCAGCATTTT CASSRQGAYQPQHF TRBV27 few TRBD1 TRBJ1-5
TGTGCCAGCAGCCGCTCGGCAGGGCCCACTGAAGCTTTCTTT CASSRSAGPTEAFF TRBV3-1 . . TRBJ1-1
TGCGCCAGCAGCTGGGGACTAAACACCGGGGAGCTGTTTTTT CASSWGLNTGELFF TRBV5-1 few TRBD2 TRBJ2-2
TGTGCCAGCAGCCAAGATCGAAAGGCCGGGGGCTACACCTTC CASSQDRKAGGYTF TRBV4-2 . . TRBJ1-2
TGTGCCAGCAGCTTGACGGGGGGTGATAGTACGCAGTATTTT CASSLTGGDSTQYF TRBV7-7 . TRBD2 TRBJ2-3
TGCGCCAGCAGCTTGGGAAAGAACACTGAAGCTTTCTTT CASSLGKNTEAFF TRBV5-1 . . TRBJ1-1
TGTGCCAGCAGCTTAGGGCCCGAGCAGTACTTC CASSLGPEQYF TRBV7-9 . . TRBJ2-7
TGTGCCAGCTCACCCGACGGGACCGGTTCACCCCTCCACTTT CASSPDGTGSPLHF TRBV18 . . TRBJ1-6
TGTGCCAGCAGCTTAGCGACTAACCTCTACGAGCAGTACTTC CASSLATNLYEQYF TRBV7-2 few . TRBJ2-7
TGTGCCAGCAGCGCGGGACTACCAGGGAATGAGCAGTTCTTC CASSAGLPGNEQFF TRBV12-3/TRBV12-4 . TRBD2 TRBJ2-1
TGTGCCAGCAGCTTACGGGATGGGGGATCTAGTGGCTACACCTTC CASSLRDGGSSGYTF TRBV7-2 few . TRBJ1-2
TGTGCCAGCAGTTCACGACAGGGGGGTCAGCCCCAGCATTTT CASSSRQGGQPQHF TRBV12-3/TRBV12-4 few TRBD1 TRBJ1-5
TGTGCCAGCCGAGACCCAGGGGCTGGGGCCAACGTCCTGACTTTC CASRDPGAGANVLTF TRBV12-3/TRBV12-4 few . TRBJ2-6
TGTGCCAGCAGTCCCCCCCCTAATCAGGTCGGTGGAGATACGCAGTATTTT CASSPPPNQVGGDTQYF TRBV12-3/TRBV12-4 many . TRBJ2-3
TGTGCCATCAGTGATCGGGGGAAACGTTCCGGGGAGCTGTTTTTT CAISDRGKRSGELFF TRBV10-3 . . TRBJ2-2
TGCAGTGCCTCCACCCAGTTCAATGAGCGGTTCTTC CSASTQFNERFF TRBV20-1 once . TRBJ2-1
TGTGCCAGCAGCTTATACCGCCGGAACACTGAAGCTTTCTTT CASSLYRRNTEAFF TRBV7-2 few . TRBJ1-1
TGTGCCAGCAGCCCTTGGACAGGCTCTGGAAACACCATATATTTT CASSPWTGSGNTIYF TRBV9 . TRBD1 TRBJ1-3
TGCGCCAGCAGCTTTAGCGGGAGGTACAATGAGCAGTTCTTC CASSFSGRYNEQFF TRBV5-1 few TRBD2 TRBJ2-1
TGCAGTGCTGGACAGTCCTCTAACTATGGCTACACCTTC CSAGQSSNYGYTF TRBV20-1 . . TRBJ1-2
TGCAGCGGGAAGACAGGGGCTGGTGAAAAACTGTTTTTT CSGKTGAGEKLFF TRBV29-1 . TRBD1 TRBJ1-4
TGCAGTGCTAAAGCGGGAGGGCCCAGGTCCTACAATGAGCAGTTCTTC CSAKAGGPRSYNEQFF TRBV20-1 many TRBD2 TRBJ2-1
TGCGCCAGCAGCTCACAGGACGGCACAGATACGCAGTATTTT CASSSQDGTDTQYF TRBV5-1 . . TRBJ2-3
TGTGCCACCAGCAGAATGCAGGGTTTCGAAGAGACCCAGTACTTC CATSRMQGFEETQYF TRBV15 many . TRBJ2-5
TGTGCCAGCAGCGTAGTAGTAGGCAGCGGGGAGCTGTTTTTT CASSVVVGSGELFF TRBV9 . . TRBJ2-2
TGCGCCAGCAGCTGGACAGGGGTCATCTATAATTCACCCCTCCACTTT CASSWTGVIYNSPLHF TRBV5-1 few TRBD1 TRBJ1-6